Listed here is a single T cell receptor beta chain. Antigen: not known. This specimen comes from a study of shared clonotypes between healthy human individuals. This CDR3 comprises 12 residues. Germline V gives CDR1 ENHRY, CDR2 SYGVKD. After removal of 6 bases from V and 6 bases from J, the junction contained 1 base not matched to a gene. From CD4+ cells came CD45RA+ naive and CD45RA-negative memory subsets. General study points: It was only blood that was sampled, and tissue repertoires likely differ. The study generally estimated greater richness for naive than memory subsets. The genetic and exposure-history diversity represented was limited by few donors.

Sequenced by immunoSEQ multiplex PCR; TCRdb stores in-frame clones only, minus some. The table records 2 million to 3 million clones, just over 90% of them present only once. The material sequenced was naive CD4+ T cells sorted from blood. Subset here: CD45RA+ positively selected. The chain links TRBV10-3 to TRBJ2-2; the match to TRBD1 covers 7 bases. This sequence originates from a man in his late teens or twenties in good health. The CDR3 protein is CAIRGQPGELFF. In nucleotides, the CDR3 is TGTGCCATCAGGGGACAGCCCGGGGAGCTGTTTTTT.